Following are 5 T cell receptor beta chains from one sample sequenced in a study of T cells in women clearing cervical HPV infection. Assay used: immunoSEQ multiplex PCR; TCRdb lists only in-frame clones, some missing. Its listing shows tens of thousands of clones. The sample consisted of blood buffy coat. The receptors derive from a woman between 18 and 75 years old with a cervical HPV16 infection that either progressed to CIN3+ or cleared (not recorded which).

The DNA read from the CDR3 is TGCGCCAGCAGCTTGAGCGCCTCAAGCGAG. This sequence encodes CASSLSASSE. The CDR3 as a whole reads CASSLSASSEQYF. The V and J genes are TRBV5-1 and TRBJ2-7; no reliable D call. With the read ending 3 residues before the CDR3 end, the germline J gene is used to fill in that end. V lost 1 base to trimming and J lost 6 bases, with 11 bases between them. The CDR3 loop spans 13 amino acids. Germline CDR1 reads SGHRS; CDR2 reads YFSETQ.

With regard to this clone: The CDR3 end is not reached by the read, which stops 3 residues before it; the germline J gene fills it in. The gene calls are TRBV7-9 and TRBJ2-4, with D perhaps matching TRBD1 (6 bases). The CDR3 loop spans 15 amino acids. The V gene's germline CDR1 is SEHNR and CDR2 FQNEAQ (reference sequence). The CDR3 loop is CASSLGQSDFYGQYF. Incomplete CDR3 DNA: TGTGCCAGCAGCCTAGGACAGAGCGACTTTTATGGT.

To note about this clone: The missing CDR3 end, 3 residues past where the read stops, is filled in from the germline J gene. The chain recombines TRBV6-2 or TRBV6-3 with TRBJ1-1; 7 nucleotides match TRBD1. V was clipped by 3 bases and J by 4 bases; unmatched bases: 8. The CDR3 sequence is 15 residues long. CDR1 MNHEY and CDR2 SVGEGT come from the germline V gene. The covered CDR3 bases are TGTGCCAGCAGTTATCCAGGGGGGATACCCACTGAA. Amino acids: CASSYPGGIPTE. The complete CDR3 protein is CASSYPGGIPTEAFF.

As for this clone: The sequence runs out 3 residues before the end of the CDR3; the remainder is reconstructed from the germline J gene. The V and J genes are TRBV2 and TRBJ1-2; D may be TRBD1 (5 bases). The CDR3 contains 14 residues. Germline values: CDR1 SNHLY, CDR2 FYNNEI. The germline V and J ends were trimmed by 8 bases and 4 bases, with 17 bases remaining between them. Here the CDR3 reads CASVRGVRSYGYTF. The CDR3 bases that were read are TGTGCCAGCGTTCGAGGGGTTCGAAGCTATGGC.

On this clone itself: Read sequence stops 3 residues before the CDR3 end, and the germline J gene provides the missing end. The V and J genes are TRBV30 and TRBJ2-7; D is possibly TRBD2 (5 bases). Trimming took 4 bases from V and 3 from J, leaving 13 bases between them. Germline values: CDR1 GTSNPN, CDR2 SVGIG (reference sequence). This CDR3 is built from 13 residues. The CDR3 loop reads CAWIGENDYEQYF. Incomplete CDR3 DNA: TGTGCCTGGATCGGGGAAAACGACTACGAG.